The T cell receptor (beta chain) under discussion was sequenced for a study of cytomegalovirus exposure and HLA in healthy donors. V was cut by 5 bases and J by 2 bases, with 9 bases left in between. CDR1 and CDR2 from the germline V gene are SGHVS and FNYEAQ. The CDR3 loop spans 13 amino acids. Repertoires were generated with immunoSEQ multiplex PCR, while TCRdb's copy carries only in-frame clones and drops some. In the table there are 250,000 to 350,000 clones, 80% to 90% of which are singletons. The V call is TRBV7-6, the J call TRBJ1-1, with D perhaps matching TRBD1 (5 bases). The source material was PBMCs. The clonotype comes from a woman under 30 in good health and CMV-seronegative. The DNA for the CDR3 is TGTGCCAGCAGCATCAGGGTTAACACTGAAGCTTTCTTT. Its protein is CASSIRVNTEAFF.